This T cell receptor beta chain is drawn from a study of Ad26.COV2.S vaccination and SARS-CoV-2 variants. Findings and caveats of the study: Individuals receiving vaccine had higher spike-specific TCR breadth than placebo recipients did. Substantial breadth was reported for post-vaccination spike-specific CD8+ and CD4+ T cells.

A word on this clone: Its antigen is undetermined.

Produced via immunoSEQ multiplex PCR; TCRdb's table is partial and in-frame only. The sample lists about 350,000 clones; just over 90% were seen once. V was pared by 3 bases and J by 2 bases, with 5 bases between. This CDR3 has 12 amino acids. Germline V gene sequence: CDR1 MGHDK, CDR2 SYGVNS. The chain is built from TRBV25-1 and TRBJ2-7; no clear D gene. The receptor was derived from a human donor who had recovered from COVID-19. The sequencing here drew on peripheral blood, taken after recovery from COVID-19. CDR3 nucleotide sequence: TGTGCCAGCAGTGACACAGCCTACGAGCAGTACTTC. It encodes CASSDTAYEQYF.